The rows below give T cell receptor beta chains drawn from one sample of a study of blood T cell repertoires in COVID-19. TCRdb keeps only in-frame clones here, not all; method: immunoSEQ multiplex PCR. The repertoire includes around 160,000 clones, roughly 87% of them detected once, and approximately 10% sits in the top ten. The sequencing input was PBMCs or T cells enriched from blood (not recorded which). The receptors here all came from a middle-aged man who had recovered from COVID-19. Each CDR3 is given with its conserved first and last residue. A D gene is named only where the DNA matches it firmly. A clone size is listed for some rows: how often the clone was seen (once, few, many), or a class if it is expanded.

clone_size d_call j_call v_call cdr3_aa
- TRBD1 TRBJ2-5 TRBV5-1 CASSLATGGGETQYF
few TRBD1 TRBJ1-3 TRBV7-3 CASSLTRPGTGTGNTIYF
- - TRBJ2-7 TRBV7-6 CASSPRQAGYEQYF
- - TRBJ1-5 TRBV6-1 CASSEVEGGDQPQHF
- TRBD1 TRBJ1-3 TRBV4-2 CASSQVTGAGNTIYF
- TRBD2 TRBJ2-1 TRBV7-6 CASSLQLAGNEQFF
- TRBD1 TRBJ2-7 TRBV5-1 CASSETGGRSYEQYF
- - TRBJ2-2 TRBV28 CASSPRGDSPGELFF
once TRBD1 TRBJ1-2 TRBV28 CASLLTGTGGVGYTF
- - TRBJ1-5 TRBV2 CASRGRVNQPQHF
- TRBD1 TRBJ2-1 TRBV5-1 CASSLGGQGRHNEQFF
- - TRBJ2-3 TRBV14 CASSQGLLHSSTDTQYF
- - TRBJ2-1 TRBV5-1 CASSLYSPESSYNEQFF
- TRBD1 TRBJ2-5 TRBV29-1 CSVTGVGETQYF
- - TRBJ1-5 TRBV7-3 CASSLIGGAGAQHF
- TRBD2 TRBJ2-2 TRBV24-1 CATSDYEGSGVNTGELFF
few - TRBJ2-2 TRBV21-1 CASSSQEVIPGELFF
- TRBD1 TRBJ2-2 TRBV5-4 CASRGWDRGHTGELFF
- - TRBJ2-1 TRBV5-1 CASSGGAMRVTNEQFF
- - TRBJ1-1 TRBV18 CASSPPRGNTEAFF
- TRBD1 TRBJ2-5 TRBV6-5 CASSPDREETQYF
- TRBD1 TRBJ2-3 TRBV7-9 CASSSPTGEPTDTQYF
- TRBD2 TRBJ2-1 TRBV29-1 CSVVASGDYNEQFF
- TRBD2 TRBJ2-3 TRBV10-3 CATREPFSGSADTQYF
- TRBD1 TRBJ1-4 TRBV11-1 CASRTGGAANEKLFF
- TRBD1 TRBJ2-7 TRBV11-3 CASSLGGRDRGGEQYF
- - TRBJ1-5 TRBV19 CASSKGAGWSNQPQHF
few - TRBJ2-5 TRBV2 CASRLILGETQYF
- - TRBJ1-6 TRBV21-1 CASRKRDITDSPLHF
once - TRBJ1-6 TRBV7-9 CASSPPFNTNSPLHF
- TRBD1 TRBJ1-5 TRBV28 CASSPGTGHQPQHF
- TRBD2 TRBJ2-1 TRBV6-5 CASKLAGGVYNEQFF
- TRBD1 TRBJ1-2 TRBV15 CATSREQGDYGYTF
- - TRBJ1-6 TRBV3-1/TRBV3-2 CASSQRGGPLHF
- TRBD1 TRBJ1-1 TRBV6-5 CASSTRTGQGSAAFF
few - TRBJ2-3 TRBV2 CASAEGGDTQYF
- - TRBJ1-1 TRBV7-2 CASSLQGEFRPFF
- - TRBJ2-3 TRBV27 CASSVSLRTNTYF